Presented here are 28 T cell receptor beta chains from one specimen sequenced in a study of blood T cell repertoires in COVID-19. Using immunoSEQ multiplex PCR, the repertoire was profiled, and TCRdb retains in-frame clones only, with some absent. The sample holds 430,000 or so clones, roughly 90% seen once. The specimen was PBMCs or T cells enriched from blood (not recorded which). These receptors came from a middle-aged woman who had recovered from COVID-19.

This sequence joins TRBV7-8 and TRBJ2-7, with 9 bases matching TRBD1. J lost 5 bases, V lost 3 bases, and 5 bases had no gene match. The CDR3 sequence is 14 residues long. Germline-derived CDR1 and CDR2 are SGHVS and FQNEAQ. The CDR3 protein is CASSLGDRVNEQYF. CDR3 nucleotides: TGTGCCAGCAGCTTGGGGGACAGGGTAAACGAGCAGTACTTC.

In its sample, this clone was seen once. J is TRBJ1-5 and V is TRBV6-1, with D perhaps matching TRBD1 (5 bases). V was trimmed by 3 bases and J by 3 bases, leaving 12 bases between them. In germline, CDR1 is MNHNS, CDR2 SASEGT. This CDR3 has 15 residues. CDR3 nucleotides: TGTGCCAGCAGTGAGGGCAGGGCTAACAATCAGCCCCAGCATTTT. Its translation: CASSEGRANNQPQHF.

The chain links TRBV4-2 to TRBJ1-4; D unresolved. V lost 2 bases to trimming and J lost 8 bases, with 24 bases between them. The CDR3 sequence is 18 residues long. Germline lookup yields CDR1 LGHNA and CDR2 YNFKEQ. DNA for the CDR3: TGTGCCAGCAGCCAACGAGCTGGGAGGGCCGGGATGGGGGAAAAACTGTTTTTT. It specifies CASSQRAGRAGMGEKLFF.

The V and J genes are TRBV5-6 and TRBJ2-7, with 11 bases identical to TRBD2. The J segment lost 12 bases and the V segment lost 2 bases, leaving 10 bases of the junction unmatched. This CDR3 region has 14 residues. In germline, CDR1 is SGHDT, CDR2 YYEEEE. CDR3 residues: CASSFGTSGLGGYF. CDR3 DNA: TGTGCCAGCAGCTTTGGGACTAGCGGACTGGGGGGGTACTTC.

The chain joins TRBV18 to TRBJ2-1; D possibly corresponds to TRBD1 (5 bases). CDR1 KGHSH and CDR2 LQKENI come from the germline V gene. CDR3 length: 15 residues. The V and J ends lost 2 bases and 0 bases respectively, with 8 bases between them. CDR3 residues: CASSPKGASYNEQFF. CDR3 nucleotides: TGTGCCAGCTCACCAAAAGGGGCCTCCTACAATGAGCAGTTCTTC.

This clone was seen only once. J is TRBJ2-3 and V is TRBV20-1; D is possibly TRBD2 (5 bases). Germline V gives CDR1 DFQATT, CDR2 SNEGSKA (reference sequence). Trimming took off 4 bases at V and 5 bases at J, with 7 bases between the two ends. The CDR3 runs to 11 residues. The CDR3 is CSAKGVDTQYF. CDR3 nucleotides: TGCAGTGCTAAGGGAGTAGATACGCAGTATTTT.

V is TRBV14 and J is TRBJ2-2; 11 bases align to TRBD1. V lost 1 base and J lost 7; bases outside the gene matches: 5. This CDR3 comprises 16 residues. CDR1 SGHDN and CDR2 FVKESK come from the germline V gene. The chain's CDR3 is CASSQVGDRGDGELFF. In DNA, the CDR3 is TGTGCCAGCAGCCAAGTTGGGGACAGGGGGGACGGGGAGCTGTTTTTT.

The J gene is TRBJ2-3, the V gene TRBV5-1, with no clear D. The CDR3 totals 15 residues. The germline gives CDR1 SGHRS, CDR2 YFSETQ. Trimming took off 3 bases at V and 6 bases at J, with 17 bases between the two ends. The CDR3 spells CASSSKTGSRDTQYF. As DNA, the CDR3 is TGCGCCAGCAGCTCCAAAACCGGGTCAAGGGATACGCAGTATTTT.

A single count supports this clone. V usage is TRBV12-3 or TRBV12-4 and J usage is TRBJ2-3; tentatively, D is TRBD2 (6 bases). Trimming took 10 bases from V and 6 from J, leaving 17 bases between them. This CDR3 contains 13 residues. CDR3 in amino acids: CATNPGSKDTQYF. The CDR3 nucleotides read TGTGCCACCAATCCCGGGAGTAAGGATACGCAGTATTTT.

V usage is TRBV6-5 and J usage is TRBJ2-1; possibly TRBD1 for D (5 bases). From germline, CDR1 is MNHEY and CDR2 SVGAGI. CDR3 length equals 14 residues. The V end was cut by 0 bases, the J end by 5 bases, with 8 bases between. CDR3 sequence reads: CASSYSEGDNEQFF. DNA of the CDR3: TGTGCCAGCAGTTACTCGGAAGGGGACAATGAGCAGTTCTTC.

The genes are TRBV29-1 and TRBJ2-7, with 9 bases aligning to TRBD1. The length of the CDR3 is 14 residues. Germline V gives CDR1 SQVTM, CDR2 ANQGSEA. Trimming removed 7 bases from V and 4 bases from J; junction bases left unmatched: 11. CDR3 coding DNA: TGCAGCGCAAGTTCCGGACAGGGGAGTTACGAGCAGTACTTC. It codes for CSASSGQGSYEQYF.

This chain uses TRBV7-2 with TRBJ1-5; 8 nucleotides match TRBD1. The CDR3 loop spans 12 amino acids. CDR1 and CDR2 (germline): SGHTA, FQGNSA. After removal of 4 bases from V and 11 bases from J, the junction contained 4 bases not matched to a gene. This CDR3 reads CASSSSTGAQHF. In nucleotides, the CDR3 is TGTGCCAGCAGCTCCTCGACAGGGGCCCAGCATTTT.

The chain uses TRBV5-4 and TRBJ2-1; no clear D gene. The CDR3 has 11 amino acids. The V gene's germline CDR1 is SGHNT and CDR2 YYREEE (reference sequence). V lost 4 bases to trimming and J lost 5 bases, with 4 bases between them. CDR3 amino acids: CASSLNNEQFF. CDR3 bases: TGTGCCAGCAGCCTAAACAATGAGCAGTTCTTC.

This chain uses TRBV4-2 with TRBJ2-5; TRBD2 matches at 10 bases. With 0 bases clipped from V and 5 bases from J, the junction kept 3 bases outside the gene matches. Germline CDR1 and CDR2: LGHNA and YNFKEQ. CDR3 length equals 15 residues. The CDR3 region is CASSQEPAGGETQYF. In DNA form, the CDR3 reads TGTGCCAGCAGCCAAGAGCCAGCGGGAGGGGAGACCCAGTACTTC.

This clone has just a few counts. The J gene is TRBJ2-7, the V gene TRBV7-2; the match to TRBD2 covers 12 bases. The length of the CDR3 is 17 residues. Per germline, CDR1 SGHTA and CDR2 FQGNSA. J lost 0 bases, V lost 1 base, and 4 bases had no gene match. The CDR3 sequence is CASSLVLTSGSSYEQYF. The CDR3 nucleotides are TGTGCCAGCAGCTTAGTATTGACTAGCGGGAGCTCCTACGAGCAGTACTTC.

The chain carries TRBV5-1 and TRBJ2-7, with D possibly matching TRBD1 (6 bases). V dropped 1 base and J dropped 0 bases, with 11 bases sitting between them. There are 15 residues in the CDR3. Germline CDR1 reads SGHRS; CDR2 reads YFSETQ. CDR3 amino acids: CASSLLVGGSYEQYF. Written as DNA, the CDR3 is TGCGCCAGCAGCTTGTTGGTAGGGGGCTCCTACGAGCAGTACTTC.

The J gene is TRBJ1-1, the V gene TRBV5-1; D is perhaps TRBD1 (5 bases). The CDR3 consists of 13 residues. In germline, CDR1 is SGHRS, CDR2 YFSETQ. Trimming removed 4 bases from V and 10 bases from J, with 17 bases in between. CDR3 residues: CASSRGARDRAFF. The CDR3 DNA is TGCGCCAGCAGCAGGGGTGCCAGGGATAGAGCTTTCTTT.

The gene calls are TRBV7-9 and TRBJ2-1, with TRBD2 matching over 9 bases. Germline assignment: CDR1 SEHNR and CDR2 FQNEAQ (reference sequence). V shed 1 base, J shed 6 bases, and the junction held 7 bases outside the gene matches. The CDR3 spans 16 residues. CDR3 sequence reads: CASSLGLAGFVNEQFF. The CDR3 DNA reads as TGTGCCAGCAGCTTAGGCCTAGCGGGATTTGTCAATGAGCAGTTCTTC.

The CDR3 spells CASQDRGRGELFF. The CDR3 DNA sequence: TGTGCCAGCCAGGACAGGGGGCGCGGGGAGCTGTTTTTT. The rearrangement joins TRBV19 to TRBJ2-2; the match to TRBD1 covers 11 bases. The CDR3 has 13 amino acids. V shed 9 bases, J shed 7 bases, and the junction held 4 bases outside the gene matches. Germline-derived CDR1 and CDR2 are LNHDA and SQIVND (reference sequence).

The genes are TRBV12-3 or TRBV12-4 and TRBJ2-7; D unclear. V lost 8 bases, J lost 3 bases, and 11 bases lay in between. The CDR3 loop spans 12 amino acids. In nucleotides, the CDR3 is TGTGCCAGCGGAGTTTCCGACTACGAGCAGTACTTC. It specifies CASGVSDYEQYF.

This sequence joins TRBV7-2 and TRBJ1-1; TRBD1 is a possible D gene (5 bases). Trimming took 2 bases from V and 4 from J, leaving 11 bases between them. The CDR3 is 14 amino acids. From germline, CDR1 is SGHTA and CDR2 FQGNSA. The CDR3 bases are TGTGCCAGCAGCTTACCAGGGAAGGGCACTGAAGCTTTCTTT. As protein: CASSLPGKGTEAFF.

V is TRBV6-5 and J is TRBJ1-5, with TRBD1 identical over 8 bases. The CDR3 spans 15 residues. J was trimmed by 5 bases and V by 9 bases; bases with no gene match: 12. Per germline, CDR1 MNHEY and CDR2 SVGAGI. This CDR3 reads CASRPDRVRHQPQHF. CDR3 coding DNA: TGTGCCAGTAGACCGGACAGGGTAAGGCATCAGCCCCAGCATTTT.

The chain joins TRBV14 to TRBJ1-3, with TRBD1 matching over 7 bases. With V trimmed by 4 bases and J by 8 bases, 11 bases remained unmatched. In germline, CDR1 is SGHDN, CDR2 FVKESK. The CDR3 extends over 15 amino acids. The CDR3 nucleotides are TGTGCCAGCAGCCGTCAAGGGGGCCAGGCGTACACCATATATTTT. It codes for CASSRQGGQAYTIYF.

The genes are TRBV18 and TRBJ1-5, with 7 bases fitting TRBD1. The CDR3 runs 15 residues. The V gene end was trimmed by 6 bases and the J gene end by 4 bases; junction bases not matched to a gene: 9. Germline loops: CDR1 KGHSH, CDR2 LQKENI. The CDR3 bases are TGTGCCAGCTCCTCCGGACAGGCGGGGAATCAGCCCCAGCATTTT. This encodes CASSSGQAGNQPQHF.

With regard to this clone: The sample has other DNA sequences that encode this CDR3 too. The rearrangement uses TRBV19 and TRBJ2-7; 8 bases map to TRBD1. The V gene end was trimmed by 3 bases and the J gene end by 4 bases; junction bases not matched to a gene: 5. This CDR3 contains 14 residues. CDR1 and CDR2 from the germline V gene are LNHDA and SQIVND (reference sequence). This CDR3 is CASSIDRGRYEQYF. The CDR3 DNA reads TGTGCCAGTAGTATTGACAGGGGACGGTACGAGCAGTACTTC.

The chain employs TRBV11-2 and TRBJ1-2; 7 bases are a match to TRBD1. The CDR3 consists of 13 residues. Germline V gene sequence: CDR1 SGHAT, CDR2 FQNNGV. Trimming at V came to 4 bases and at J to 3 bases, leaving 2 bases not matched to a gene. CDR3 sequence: CASSSTGYYGYTF. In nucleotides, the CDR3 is TGTGCCAGCAGCTCGACAGGGTACTATGGCTACACCTTC.

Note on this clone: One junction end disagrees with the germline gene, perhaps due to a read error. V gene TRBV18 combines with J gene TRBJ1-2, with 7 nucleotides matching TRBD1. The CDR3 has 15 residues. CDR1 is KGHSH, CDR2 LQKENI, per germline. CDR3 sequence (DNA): TGTGCCGGCTCCCGCAGGGACAGACTTAACTATGGCTACACCTTC. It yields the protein CAGSRRDRLNYGYTF.

CDR3 sequence: CASSSRGGVIYEQYF. The CDR3 coding sequence is TGTGCCAGCAGTTCTCGAGGGGGGGTGATCTACGAGCAGTACTTC. The chain uses TRBV6-5 and TRBJ2-7, with D tentatively TRBD2 (7 bases). Deletions cut 4 bases from V and 3 bases from J, with 16 bases between. The CDR3 totals 15 residues. Germline V gives CDR1 MNHEY, CDR2 SVGAGI.